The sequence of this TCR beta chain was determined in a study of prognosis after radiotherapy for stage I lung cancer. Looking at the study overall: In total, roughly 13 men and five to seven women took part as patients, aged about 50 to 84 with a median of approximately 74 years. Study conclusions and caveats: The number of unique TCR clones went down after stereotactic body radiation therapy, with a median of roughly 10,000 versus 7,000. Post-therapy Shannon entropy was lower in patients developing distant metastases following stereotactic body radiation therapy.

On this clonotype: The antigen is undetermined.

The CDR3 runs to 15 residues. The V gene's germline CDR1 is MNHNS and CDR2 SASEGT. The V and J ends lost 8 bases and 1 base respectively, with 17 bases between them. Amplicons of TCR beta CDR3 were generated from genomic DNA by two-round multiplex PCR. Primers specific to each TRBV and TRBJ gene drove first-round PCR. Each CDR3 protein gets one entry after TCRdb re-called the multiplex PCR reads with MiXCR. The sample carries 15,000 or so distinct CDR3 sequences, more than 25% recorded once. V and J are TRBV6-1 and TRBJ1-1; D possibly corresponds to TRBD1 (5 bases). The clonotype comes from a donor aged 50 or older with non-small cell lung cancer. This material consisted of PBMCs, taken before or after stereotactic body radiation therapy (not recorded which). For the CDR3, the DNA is TGTGCCAGCGAAAGCTATTCGAGGGGGAACACTGAAGCTTTCTTT. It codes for CASESYSRGNTEAFF.